The T cell receptor (beta chain) described here comes from a study of siplizumab effects on memory and regulatory T cells. Broader study findings: Only a minor fraction of alloreactive clones mapped to unstimulated subsets. Mean Treg-derived proportions of mappable alloreactive CD4+ clones were roughly 70% for siplizumab and approximately 25% for controls. Roughly 75-97% of proliferating CD4+ or CD8+ clones lacked an assignable naive or memory phenotype.

Produced via immunoSEQ multiplex PCR; TCRdb's table is partial and in-frame only. The table shows about 98,000 clones, with 80% to 95% occurring only once. The CDR3 spans 14 residues. Germline V gene data show CDR1 as SNHLY and CDR2 as FYNNEI. Trimming took off 3 bases at V and 4 bases at J, with 12 bases between the two ends. Regarding this clone: The target antigen is unknown.

Input material: CD4+ T cells sorted from blood. This receptor was taken from a human donor in good health. The chain joins TRBV2 to TRBJ1-2; D gene ambiguous. CDR3 protein: CASSEDSFGYGYTF. The CDR3 bases are TGTGCCAGCAGTGAGGATTCTTTCGGCTATGGCTACACCTTC.